What follows are 14 T cell receptor beta chains derived from one specimen sequenced in a study of OX40 agonist ivuxolimab in advanced cancers. Sequenced by immunoSEQ multiplex PCR; TCRdb stores in-frame clones only, minus some. The sample holds 55,000 to 65,000 clones, approximately 91% seen once. Sequencing used CD4+ or CD8+ T cells sorted from blood, obtained in a trial of the OX40 agonist ivuxolimab. The receptor source for this set is an adult with an advanced solid tumor such as melanoma, head and neck, liver or kidney cancer.

This chain links TRBV7-6 with TRBJ1-4; D is ambiguous. Trimming took off 1 base at V and 12 bases at J, with 12 bases between the two ends. The CDR3 is made up of 13 amino acids. Germline CDR1 reads SGHVS; CDR2 reads FNYEAQ. The DNA of the CDR3 is TGTGCCAGCAGCTTAGAATCCGGGATCGAACTGTTTTTT. Its protein product is CASSLESGIELFF. Filled out from reference TRBV7-6 and TRBJ1-4, the complete variable domain reads GAGVSQSPRYKVTKRGQDVALRCDPISGHVSLYWYRQALGQGPEFLTYFNYEAQQDKSGLPNDRFSAERPEGSISTLTIQRTEQRDSAMYRCASSLESGIELFFGSGTQLSVL.

This clone has a single count. The rearrangement links TRBV6-5 to TRBJ1-5; 8 bases match TRBD1. Losses at the gene ends were 4 bases for V and 4 bases for J; bases not matched to a gene: 9. This CDR3 is built from 16 residues. Germline-derived CDR1 and CDR2 are MNHEY and SVGAGI. The CDR3 sequence: CASSSGQGSRNQPQHF. The CDR3 DNA sequence: TGTGCCAGCAGTTCTGGACAGGGAAGTCGAAATCAGCCCCAGCATTTT.

The J gene is TRBJ1-4, the V gene TRBV21-1; TRBD1 is the table's D call, not checked against the DNA. TRBV21-1 is tagged as a pseudogene. This CDR3 comprises 16 residues. CDR3 sequence: CASSTLAGGRKEKLFF. The CDR3 nucleotides are TGTGCCAGCAGCACGCTTGCAGGGGGAAGAAAGGAAAAACTGTTTTTT.

The chain joins TRBV2 to TRBJ2-1; possibly TRBD1 or TRBD2 for D (6 bases each). The CDR3 extends over 16 amino acids. The germline V and J ends were trimmed by 1 base and 7 bases, with 17 bases remaining between them. CDR1 SNHLY and CDR2 FYNNEI come from the germline V gene. The CDR3 sequence is CASSEVGGGGWNEQFF. DNA for the CDR3: TGTGCCAGCAGTGAAGTAGGAGGGGGAGGTTGGAATGAGCAGTTCTTC.

The chain joins TRBV19 to TRBJ2-1; 8 bases agree with TRBD1. J lost 8 bases, V lost 0 bases, and 15 bases had no gene match. From germline, CDR1 is LNHDA and CDR2 SQIVND (reference sequence). The CDR3 loop spans 18 amino acids. The CDR3 DNA follows: TGTGCCAGTAGTATAGATTGGACAGGGAATAGATGGATATATGAGCAGTTCTTC. Translation gives CASSIDWTGNRWIYEQFF.

CDR3 amino acids: CASSLIRLADKQDTQYF. The DNA of the CDR3 is TGTGCCAGCAGCTTAATTAGACTAGCGGATAAGCAGGATACGCAGTATTTT. V gene TRBV7-8 combines with J gene TRBJ2-3; 9 positions match TRBD2. The CDR3 has 17 amino acids. Germline values: CDR1 SGHVS, CDR2 FQNEAQ. J gave up 6 bases and V 2 bases, and 12 bases lay outside the gene matches.

This clone has just one count. The rearrangement links TRBV6-6 to TRBJ1-5, with unresolved D. The CDR3 consists of 13 residues. Per the germline V gene, CDR1 is MNHNY and CDR2 is SVGAGI (reference sequence). V was cut by 0 bases and J by 5 bases, with 5 bases left in between. CDR3 in DNA: TGTGCCAGCAGTTACTCAAACTATCAGCCCCAGCATTTT. Amino acids: CASSYSNYQPQHF.

The V gene is TRBV9, the J gene TRBJ2-2, with TRBD2 identical over 7 bases. The junction had 10 bases not matched to a gene; V was cut back by 4 bases and J by 4 bases. The germline V gene has CDR1 SGDLS and CDR2 YYNGEE. CDR3 length: 16 amino acids. The DNA of the CDR3 is TGTGCCAGCAGCCCTGACGGGGGGTTCCCCACCGGGGAGCTGTTTTTT. This translates into CASSPDGGFPTGELFF. The whole variable domain, remainder taken from reference TRBV9 and TRBJ2-2, is DSGVTQTPKHLITATGQRVTLRCSPRSGDLSVYWYQQSLDQGLQFLIQYYNGEERAKGNILERFSAQQFPDLHSELNLSSLELGDSALYFCASSPDGGFPTGELFFGEGSRLTVL.

The chain couples TRBV20-1 to TRBJ2-3; no firm D call. CDR3 size: 11 residues. Trimming removed 0 bases at V and 8 bases at J, with 6 bases between. Germline V gene sequence: CDR1 DFQATT, CDR2 SNEGSKA (reference sequence). CDR3 DNA: TGCAGTGCTAGAGATTATTTTACGCAGTATTTT. As protein: CSARDYFTQYF.

The chain links TRBV6-6 to TRBJ1-2; D uncertain. The V and J ends lost 7 bases and 4 bases respectively, with 16 bases between them. CDR1 is MNHNY and CDR2 is SVGAGI in the germline V gene (reference sequence). This CDR3 is 14 amino acids long. CDR3 sequence reads: CASTPEEGPYGYTF. The CDR3 region has the DNA TGTGCCAGCACCCCCGAGGAGGGTCCCTATGGCTACACCTTC.

The chain uses TRBV11-2 and TRBJ1-1; 10 bases map to TRBD1. CDR1 is SGHAT, CDR2 FQNNGV, per germline. There are 15 residues in the CDR3. V trimming: 5 bases; J trimming: 3 bases; junction bases outside the gene matches: 6. This chain's CDR3 is CASSPGTGEDTEAFF. The CDR3 DNA follows: TGTGCCAGCAGCCCGGGGACAGGGGAGGACACTGAAGCTTTCTTT.

The table lists this clone with a count of one. The chain employs TRBV7-6 and TRBJ2-1; no clear D. From germline, CDR1 is SGHVS and CDR2 FNYEAQ. V lost 1 base and J lost 8, with 9 bases in between. This CDR3 has 13 residues. The CDR3 nucleotides are TGTGCCAGCAGCTTAGAGGCTGGAGATGAGCAGTTCTTC. This codes for CASSLEAGDEQFF.

This clone was seen more than once but under ten times. The V call is TRBV5-1, the J call TRBJ1-1; D possibly corresponds to TRBD1 (5 bases). V gave up 5 bases and J gave up 1 base, with 12 bases separating them. Germline V gene lookup returns CDR1 SGHRS and CDR2 YFSETQ. The CDR3 totals 14 residues. The CDR3 nucleotides are TGCGCCAGCAGGGGACTAACAGGGAACACTGAAGCTTTCTTT. Protein product: CASRGLTGNTEAFF.

The V and J genes are TRBV7-2 and TRBJ2-7, with D perhaps matching TRBD2 (5 bases). Trimming pared 1 base from V and 5 bases from J, leaving 18 bases between. This CDR3 spans 16 amino acids. The germline gives CDR1 SGHTA, CDR2 FQGNSA. The CDR3 here is CASSLGAGIRFDEQYF. DNA of the CDR3: TGTGCCAGCAGCTTAGGCGCGGGTATCAGGTTCGACGAGCAGTACTTC.